Listed below are T cell receptor beta chains from one sample, sequenced in a study of blood T cell repertoires in COVID-19. Assay: immunoSEQ multiplex PCR; the TCRdb copy retains only in-frame clones and omits some. The sample carries more than 95,000 clones, approximately 82% recorded once. The sequenced material came from peripheral blood. The origin of the receptors is a man in his 70s with active or convalescent COVID-19. Each CDR3 is given with its conserved first and last residue. D genes are given only for firm matches. Clone size appears in some rows only: once, few, many, or a class for an expanded clone.

V	size	D	length	J	DNA	CDR3
TRBV6-6	-	-	13	TRBJ2-1	TGTGCCAGCAGCACGACCACTACGGGTGAGCAGTTCTTC	CASSTTTTGEQFF
TRBV6-1	-	-	15	TRBJ1-2	TGTGCCAGCAGTGAAGCGGCGGCCAGGGTCTATGGCTACACCTTC	CASSEAAARVYGYTF
TRBV27	-	-	15	TRBJ1-6	TGTGCCAGCAGGTTACAGGGTAACGGGAATTCACCCCTCCACTTT	CASRLQGNGNSPLHF
TRBV5-1	few	-	13	TRBJ1-2	TGCGCCAGCAGCGAACAACAGGGTCATGGCTACACCTTC	CASSEQQGHGYTF
TRBV5-4	-	-	13	TRBJ1-2	TGTGCCAGCAGCGAGCCCCGGGACAAGGACTACACCTTC	CASSEPRDKDYTF
TRBV3-1/TRBV3-2	-	TRBD1	14	TRBJ1-1	TGTGCCAGCAGCCAAGGACAGGGTGTCACTGAAGCTTTCTTT	CASSQGQGVTEAFF
TRBV19	-	TRBD1	15	TRBJ2-3	TGTGCCAGTAGTGTCAGGGGGTGGGGCACAGATACGCAGTATTTT	CASSVRGWGTDTQYF
TRBV9	-	TRBD1	15	TRBJ2-1	TGTGCCAGCAGCCCCGCGACAGGGACCTACAATGAGCAGTTCTTC	CASSPATGTYNEQFF
TRBV19	-	TRBD2	15	TRBJ2-5	TGTGCCAGTAGTTCTGCGGCGGGGGGGCAAGAGACCCAGTACTTC	CASSSAAGGQETQYF
TRBV7-2	-	TRBD2	16	TRBJ2-3	TGTGCCAGCAGCCCACTAGCGGGGGGGCTCACAGATACGCAGTATTTT	CASSPLAGGLTDTQYF
TRBV18	-	-	14	TRBJ2-5	TGTGCCAGCTCACCTGCAGCGCTGTCAGAGACCCAGTACTTC	CASSPAALSETQYF
TRBV11-2	-	TRBD1	13	TRBJ2-3	TGTGCCAGCAGGGGACAGATCACAGATACGCAGTATTTT	CASRGQITDTQYF
TRBV3-1/TRBV3-2	-	-	14	TRBJ1-1	TGTGCCAGCAGCCAAGACAGGGGGAACACTGAAGCTTTCTTT	CASSQDRGNTEAFF
TRBV7-8	-	-	12	TRBJ1-2	TGTGCCAGCAGCCCGGACAAGCGCGGCTACACCTTC	CASSPDKRGYTF
TRBV7-2	few	-	15	TRBJ2-7	TGTGCCAGCAGTCAGGCGGTTGGACTAAACTACGAGCAGTACTTC	CASSQAVGLNYEQYF
TRBV5-6	-	TRBD1	12	TRBJ2-1	TGTGCCAGCAGCCACGACAGGGGCCGGCAGTTCTTC	CASSHDRGRQFF
TRBV29-1	-	TRBD1	15	TRBJ1-1	TGCAGCGTTGGGCAGGGGGCAGGGGGGCCCACTGAAGCTTTCTTT	CSVGQGAGGPTEAFF
TRBV7-2	-	-	13	TRBJ1-5	TGTGCCAGCAGCTTTCAGAGCAATCAGCCCCAGCATTTT	CASSFQSNQPQHF
TRBV4-2	-	TRBD2	15	TRBJ2-7	TGTGCCAGCAGCCCAGATCTTGCGGGAGGCTACGAGCAGTACTTC	CASSPDLAGGYEQYF
TRBV18	-	TRBD1	15	TRBJ2-2	TGTGCCAGCTCACCGGAACAGGGGGCGCCCGGGGAGCTGTTTTTT	CASSPEQGAPGELFF
TRBV28	-	-	10	TRBJ1-5	TGTGCCAGCAGCGTTCAGCCCCAGCATTTT	CASSVQPQHF
TRBV7-9	-	-	19	TRBJ2-1	TGTGCCAGCAGCTTATCGTCTGGGGCAGGGGGGAACTCCTACAATGAGCAGTTCTTC	CASSLSSGAGGNSYNEQFF